The clone carrying this T cell receptor beta chain appeared a few times. Its antigen is currently unknown. Researchers ran the PCR with 60 Vbeta and 13 Jbeta primers. Profiled with immunoSEQ multiplex PCR; TCRdb holds only in-frame clones, not every one. In the table there are 130,000 to 150,000 clones, around three quarters of which are singletons. The sample comes from a study of cytomegalovirus exposure and HLA in healthy donors. Broader study findings: In an earlier analysis, most TCR beta V segments were productive about 87% or about 30% of the time. For TCR beta chains, V- and J-gene trimming was later linked to a missense DCLRE1C variant.

The germline V gene encodes CDR1 SGHDT and CDR2 YYEEEE. CDR3 size: 16 residues. V lost 5 bases, J lost 5 bases, and 20 bases lay in between. This receptor was taken from a woman in her 40s in good health and CMV-seropositive. The J gene is TRBJ2-4, the V gene TRBV5-6; a weak D match, TRBD2 (6 bases). Material for sequencing was PBMCs. The CDR3 is CASRHLMGGEENIQYF. The CDR3 coding sequence is TGTGCCAGCAGACATCTGATGGGGGGAGAAGAAAACATTCAGTACTTC.